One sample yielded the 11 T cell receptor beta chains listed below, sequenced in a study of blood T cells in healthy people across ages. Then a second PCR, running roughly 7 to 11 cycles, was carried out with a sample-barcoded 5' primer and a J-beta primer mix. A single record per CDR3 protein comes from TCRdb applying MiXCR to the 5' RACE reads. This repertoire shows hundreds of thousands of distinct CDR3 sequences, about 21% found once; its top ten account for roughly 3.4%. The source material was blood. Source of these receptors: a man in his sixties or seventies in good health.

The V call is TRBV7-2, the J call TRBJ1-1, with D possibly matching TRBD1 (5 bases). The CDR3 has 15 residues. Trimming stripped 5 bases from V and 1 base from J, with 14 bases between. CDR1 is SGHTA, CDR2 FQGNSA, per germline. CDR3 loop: CASSATAGGNTEAFF. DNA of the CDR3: TGTGCCAGCAGCGCCACTGCCGGGGGGAACACTGAAGCTTTCTTT.

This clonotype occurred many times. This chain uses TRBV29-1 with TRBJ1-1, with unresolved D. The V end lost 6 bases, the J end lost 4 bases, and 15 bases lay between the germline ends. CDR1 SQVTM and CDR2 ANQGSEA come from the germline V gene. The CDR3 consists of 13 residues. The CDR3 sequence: CSVASSVGTEAFF. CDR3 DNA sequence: TGCAGCGTGGCCTCCAGCGTTGGCACTGAAGCTTTCTTT.

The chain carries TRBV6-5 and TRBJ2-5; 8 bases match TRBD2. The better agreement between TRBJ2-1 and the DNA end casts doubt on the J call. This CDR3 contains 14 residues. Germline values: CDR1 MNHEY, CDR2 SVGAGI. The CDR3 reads CASKSGSRLNEQFF. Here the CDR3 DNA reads TGTGCCAGCAAGAGCGGGAGTAGGCTGAATGAGCAGTTCTTC.

The CDR3 is CASIPQLTGELFF. The CDR3, as DNA: TGTGCCAGCATCCCACAGCTCACCGGGGAGCTGTTTTTT. The chain couples TRBV2 to TRBJ2-2; D is unclear. The V and J ends lost 7 bases and 4 bases respectively, with 10 bases between them. The CDR3 totals 13 residues. The germline gives CDR1 SNHLY, CDR2 FYNNEI.

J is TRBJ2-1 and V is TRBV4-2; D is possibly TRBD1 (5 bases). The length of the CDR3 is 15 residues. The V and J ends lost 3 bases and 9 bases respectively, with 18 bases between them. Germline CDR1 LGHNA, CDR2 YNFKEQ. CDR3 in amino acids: CASSQLDTLWREQFF. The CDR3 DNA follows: TGTGCCAGCAGCCAGTTGGACACCCTCTGGCGTGAGCAGTTCTTC.

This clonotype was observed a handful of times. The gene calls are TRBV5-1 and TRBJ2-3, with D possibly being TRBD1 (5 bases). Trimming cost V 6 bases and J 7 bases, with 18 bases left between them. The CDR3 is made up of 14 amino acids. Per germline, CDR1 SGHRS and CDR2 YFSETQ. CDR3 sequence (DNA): TGCGCCAGCACATCTCAGGGTGAGGTAAATACGCAGTATTTT. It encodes CASTSQGEVNTQYF.

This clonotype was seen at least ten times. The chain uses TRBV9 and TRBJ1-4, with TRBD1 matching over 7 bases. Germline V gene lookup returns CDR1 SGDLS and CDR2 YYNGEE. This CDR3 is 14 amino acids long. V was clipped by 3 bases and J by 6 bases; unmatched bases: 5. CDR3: CASSAGQTYEKLFF. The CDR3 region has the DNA TGTGCCAGCAGCGCGGGACAGACCTATGAAAAACTGTTTTTT.

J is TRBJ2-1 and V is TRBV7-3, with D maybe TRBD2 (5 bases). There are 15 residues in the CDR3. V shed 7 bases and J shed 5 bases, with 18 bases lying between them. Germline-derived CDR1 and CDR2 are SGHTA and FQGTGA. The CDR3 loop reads CASTPSPSLNNEQFF. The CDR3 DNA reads TGTGCCAGCACCCCATCCCCTAGCCTGAACAATGAGCAGTTCTTC.

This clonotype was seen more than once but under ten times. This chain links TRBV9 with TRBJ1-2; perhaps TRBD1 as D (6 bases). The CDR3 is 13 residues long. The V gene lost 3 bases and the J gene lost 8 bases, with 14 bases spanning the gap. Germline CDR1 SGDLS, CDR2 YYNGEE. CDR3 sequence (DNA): TGTGCCAGCAGCGACGGACAGTTGCGCGGCTACACCTTC. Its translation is CASSDGQLRGYTF.

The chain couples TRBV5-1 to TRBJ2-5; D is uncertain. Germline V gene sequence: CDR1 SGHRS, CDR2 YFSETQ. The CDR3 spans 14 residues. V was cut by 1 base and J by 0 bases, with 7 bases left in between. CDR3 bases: TGCGCCAGCAGCTTGACACCCTACCAAGAGACCCAGTACTTC. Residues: CASSLTPYQETQYF.

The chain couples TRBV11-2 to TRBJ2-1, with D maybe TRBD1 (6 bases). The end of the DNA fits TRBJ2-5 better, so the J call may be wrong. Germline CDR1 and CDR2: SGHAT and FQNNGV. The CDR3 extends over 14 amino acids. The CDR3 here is CASSSGTKQETQYF. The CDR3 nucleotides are TGTGCCAGCAGCTCCGGGACAAAGCAAGAGACCCAGTACTTC.